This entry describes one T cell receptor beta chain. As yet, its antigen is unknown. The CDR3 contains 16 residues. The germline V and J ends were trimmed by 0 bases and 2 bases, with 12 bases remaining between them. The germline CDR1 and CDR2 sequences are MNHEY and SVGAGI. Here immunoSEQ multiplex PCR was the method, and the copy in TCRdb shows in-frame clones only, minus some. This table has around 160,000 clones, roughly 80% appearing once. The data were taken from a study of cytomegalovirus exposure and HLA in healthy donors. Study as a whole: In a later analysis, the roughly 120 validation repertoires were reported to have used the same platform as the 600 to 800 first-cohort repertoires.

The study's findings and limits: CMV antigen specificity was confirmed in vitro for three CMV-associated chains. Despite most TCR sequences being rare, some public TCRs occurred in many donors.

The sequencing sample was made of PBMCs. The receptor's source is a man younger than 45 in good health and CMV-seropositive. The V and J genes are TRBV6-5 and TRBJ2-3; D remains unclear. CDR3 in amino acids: CASSYSQQQFTDTQYF. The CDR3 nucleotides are TGTGCCAGCAGTTACTCCCAACAGCAGTTCACAGATACGCAGTATTTT.